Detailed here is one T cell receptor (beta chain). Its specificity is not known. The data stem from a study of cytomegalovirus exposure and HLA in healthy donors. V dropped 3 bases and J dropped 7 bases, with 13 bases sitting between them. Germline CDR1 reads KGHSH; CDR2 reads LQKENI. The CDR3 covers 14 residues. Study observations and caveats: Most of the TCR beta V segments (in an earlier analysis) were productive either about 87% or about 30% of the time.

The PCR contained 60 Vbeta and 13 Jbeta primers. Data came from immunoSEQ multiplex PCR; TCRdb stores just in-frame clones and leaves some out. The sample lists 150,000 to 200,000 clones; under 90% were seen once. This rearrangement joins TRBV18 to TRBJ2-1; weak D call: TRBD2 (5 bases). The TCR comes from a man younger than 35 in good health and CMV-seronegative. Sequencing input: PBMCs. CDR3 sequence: CASSPSREVNEQFF. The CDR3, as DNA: TGTGCCAGCTCACCGTCGAGGGAAGTTAATGAGCAGTTCTTC.